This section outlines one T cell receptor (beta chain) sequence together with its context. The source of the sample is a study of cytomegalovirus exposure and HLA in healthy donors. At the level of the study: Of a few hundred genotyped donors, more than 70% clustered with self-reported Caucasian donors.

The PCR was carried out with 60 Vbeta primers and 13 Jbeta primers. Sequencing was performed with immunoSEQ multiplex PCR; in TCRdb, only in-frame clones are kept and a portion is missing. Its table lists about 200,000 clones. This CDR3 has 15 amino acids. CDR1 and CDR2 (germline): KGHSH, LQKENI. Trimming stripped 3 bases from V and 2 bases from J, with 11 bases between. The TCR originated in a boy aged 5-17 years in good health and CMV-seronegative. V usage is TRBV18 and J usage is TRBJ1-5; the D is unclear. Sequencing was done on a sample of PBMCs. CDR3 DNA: TGTGCCAGCTCACCCAACCGTGGAGGCAATCAGCCCCAGCATTTT. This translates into CASSPNRGGNQPQHF.